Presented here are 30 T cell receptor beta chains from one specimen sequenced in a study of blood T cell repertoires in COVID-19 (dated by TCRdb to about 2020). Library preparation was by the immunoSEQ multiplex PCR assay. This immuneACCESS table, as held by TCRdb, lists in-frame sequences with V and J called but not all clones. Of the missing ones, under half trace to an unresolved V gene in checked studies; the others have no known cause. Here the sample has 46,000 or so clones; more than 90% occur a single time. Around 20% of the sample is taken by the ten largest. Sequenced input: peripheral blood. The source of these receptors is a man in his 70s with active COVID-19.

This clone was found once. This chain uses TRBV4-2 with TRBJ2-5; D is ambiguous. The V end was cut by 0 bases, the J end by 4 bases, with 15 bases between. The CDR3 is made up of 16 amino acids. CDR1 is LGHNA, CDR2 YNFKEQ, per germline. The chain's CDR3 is CASSQEVRGMGETQYF. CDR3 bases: TGTGCCAGCAGCCAAGAAGTGAGAGGAATGGGAGAGACCCAGTACTTC.

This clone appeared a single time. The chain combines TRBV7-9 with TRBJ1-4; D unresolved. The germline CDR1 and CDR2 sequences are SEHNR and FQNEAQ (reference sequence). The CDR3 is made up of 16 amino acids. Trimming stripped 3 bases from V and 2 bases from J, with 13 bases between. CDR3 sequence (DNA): TGTGCCAGCAGCTTGTGGGCCGCCGGCACTAATGAAAAACTGTTTTTT. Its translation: CASSLWAAGTNEKLFF.

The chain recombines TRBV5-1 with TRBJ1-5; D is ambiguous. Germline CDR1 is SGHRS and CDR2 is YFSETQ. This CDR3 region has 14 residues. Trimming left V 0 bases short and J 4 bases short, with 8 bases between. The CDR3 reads CASSLDPGNQPQHF. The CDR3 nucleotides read TGCGCCAGCAGCTTGGACCCGGGAAATCAGCCCCAGCATTTT.

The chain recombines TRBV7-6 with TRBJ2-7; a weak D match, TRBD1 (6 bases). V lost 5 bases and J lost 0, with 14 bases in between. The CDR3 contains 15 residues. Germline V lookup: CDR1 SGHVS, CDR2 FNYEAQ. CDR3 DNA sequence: TGTGCCAGCAGCCAACGTGGACAGAGCTCCTACGAGCAGTACTTC. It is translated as CASSQRGQSSYEQYF.

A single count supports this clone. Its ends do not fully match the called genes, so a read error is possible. The CDR3 DNA reads TGTGCCAGCAGCCAAAAGCGGGAGGCAGCGGGGGTCATATTC. Translated, it gives CASSQKREAAGVIF. The V gene is TRBV4-2, the J gene TRBJ2-4; 9 bases fit TRBD2. Per the germline V gene, CDR1 is LGHNA and CDR2 is YNFKEQ. This CDR3 has 14 residues.

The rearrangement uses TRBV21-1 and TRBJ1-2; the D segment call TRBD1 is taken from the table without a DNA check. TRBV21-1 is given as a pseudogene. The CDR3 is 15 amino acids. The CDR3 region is CASSSRDRENYGYTF. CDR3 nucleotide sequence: TGTGCCAGCAGCTCCCGGGACAGGGAAAATTATGGCTACACCTTC.

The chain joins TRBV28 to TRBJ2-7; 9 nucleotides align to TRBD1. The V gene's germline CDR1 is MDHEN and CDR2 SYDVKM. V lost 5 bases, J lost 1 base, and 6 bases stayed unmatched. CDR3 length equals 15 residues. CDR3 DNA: TGTGCCAGCAGTCCCGGGACAGGGTCTTCCTACGAGCAGTACTTC. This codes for CASSPGTGSSYEQYF.

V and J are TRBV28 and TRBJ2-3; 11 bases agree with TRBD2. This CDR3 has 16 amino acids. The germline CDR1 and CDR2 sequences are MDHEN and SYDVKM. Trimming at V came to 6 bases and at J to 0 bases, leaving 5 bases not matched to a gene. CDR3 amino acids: CASSPLAGVSTDTQYF. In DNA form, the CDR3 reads TGTGCCAGCAGCCCACTAGCGGGGGTTAGCACAGATACGCAGTATTTT.

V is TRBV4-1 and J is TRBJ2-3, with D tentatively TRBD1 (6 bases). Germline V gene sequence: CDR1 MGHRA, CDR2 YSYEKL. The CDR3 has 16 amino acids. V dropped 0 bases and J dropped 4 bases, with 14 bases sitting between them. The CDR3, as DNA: TGCGCCAGCAGCCAAGATCCAGGGGTCGGGCCAGATACGCAGTATTTT. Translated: CASSQDPGVGPDTQYF.

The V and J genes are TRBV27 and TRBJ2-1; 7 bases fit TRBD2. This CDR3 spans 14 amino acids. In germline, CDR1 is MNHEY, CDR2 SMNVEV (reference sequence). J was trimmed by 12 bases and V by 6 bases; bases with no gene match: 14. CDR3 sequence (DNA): TGTGCCAGCAGATCAGCGGGGTGGTCCCTGGGGCAGTTCTTC. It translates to CASRSAGWSLGQFF.

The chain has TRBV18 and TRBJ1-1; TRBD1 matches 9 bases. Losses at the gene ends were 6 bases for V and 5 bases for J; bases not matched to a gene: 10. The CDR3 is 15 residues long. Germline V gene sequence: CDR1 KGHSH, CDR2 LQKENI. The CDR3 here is CASSPGTGRETEAFF. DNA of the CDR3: TGTGCCAGCTCTCCCGGGACAGGGAGGGAGACTGAAGCTTTCTTT.

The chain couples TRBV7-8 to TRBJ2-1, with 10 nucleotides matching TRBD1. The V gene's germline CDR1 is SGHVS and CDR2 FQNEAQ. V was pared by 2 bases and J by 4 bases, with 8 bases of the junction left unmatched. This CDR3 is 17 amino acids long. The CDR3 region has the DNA TGTGCCAGCAGCTTACGGCGGACAGGGGGGTTGTACAATGAGCAGTTCTTC. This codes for CASSLRRTGGLYNEQFF.

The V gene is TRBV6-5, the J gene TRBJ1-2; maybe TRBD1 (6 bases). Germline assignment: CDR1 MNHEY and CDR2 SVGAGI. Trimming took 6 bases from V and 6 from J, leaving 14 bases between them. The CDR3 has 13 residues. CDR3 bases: TGTGCCAGCAGGACTCAGGGGATCAATGGCTACACCTTC. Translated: CASRTQGINGYTF.

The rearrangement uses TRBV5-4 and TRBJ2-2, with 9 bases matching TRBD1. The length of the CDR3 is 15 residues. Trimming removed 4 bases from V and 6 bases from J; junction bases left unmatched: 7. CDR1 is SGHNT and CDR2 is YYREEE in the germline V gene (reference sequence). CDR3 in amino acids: CASSLDRGGAGELFF. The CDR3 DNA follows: TGTGCCAGCAGCCTAGACAGGGGGGGTGCCGGGGAGCTGTTTTTT. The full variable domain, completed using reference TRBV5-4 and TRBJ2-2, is ETGVTQSPTHLIKTRGQQVTLRCSSQSGHNTVSWYQQALGQGPQFIFQYYREEENGRGNFPPRFSGLQFPNYSSELNVNALELDDSALYLCASSLDRGGAGELFFGEGSRLTVL.

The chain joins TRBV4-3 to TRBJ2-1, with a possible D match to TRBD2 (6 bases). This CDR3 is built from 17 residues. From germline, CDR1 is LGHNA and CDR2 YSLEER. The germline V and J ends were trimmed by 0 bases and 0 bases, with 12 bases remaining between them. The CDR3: CASSQEVLASSYNEQFF. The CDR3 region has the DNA TGCGCCAGCAGCCAAGAAGTTCTAGCGAGCTCCTACAATGAGCAGTTCTTC.

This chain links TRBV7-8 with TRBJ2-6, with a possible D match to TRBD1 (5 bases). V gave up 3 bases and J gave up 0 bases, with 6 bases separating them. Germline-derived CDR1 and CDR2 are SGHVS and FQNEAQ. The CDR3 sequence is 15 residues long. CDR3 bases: TGTGCCAGCAGCTTGACAGTCTCTGGGGCCAACGTCCTGACTTTC. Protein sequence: CASSLTVSGANVLTF. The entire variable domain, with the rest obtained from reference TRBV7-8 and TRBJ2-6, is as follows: GAGVSQSPRYKVAKRGQDVALRCDPISGHVSLFWYQQALGQGPEFLTYFQNEAQLDKSGLPSDRFFAERPEGSVSTLKIQRTQQEDSAVYLCASSLTVSGANVLTFGAGSRLTVL.

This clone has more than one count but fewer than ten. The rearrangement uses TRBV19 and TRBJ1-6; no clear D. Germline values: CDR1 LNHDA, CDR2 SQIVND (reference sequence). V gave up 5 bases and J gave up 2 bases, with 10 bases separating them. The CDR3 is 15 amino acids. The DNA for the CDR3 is TGTGCCAGTAGTTCCGCCTCTACCTATAATTCACCCCTCCACTTT. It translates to CASSSASTYNSPLHF.

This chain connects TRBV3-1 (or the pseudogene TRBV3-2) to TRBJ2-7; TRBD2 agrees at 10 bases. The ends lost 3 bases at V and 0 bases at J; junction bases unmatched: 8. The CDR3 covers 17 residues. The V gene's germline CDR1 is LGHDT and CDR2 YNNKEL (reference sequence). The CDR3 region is CASSHLAGVPRSYEQYF. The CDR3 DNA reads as TGTGCCAGCAGCCATCTAGCGGGAGTACCCCGCTCCTACGAGCAGTACTTC.

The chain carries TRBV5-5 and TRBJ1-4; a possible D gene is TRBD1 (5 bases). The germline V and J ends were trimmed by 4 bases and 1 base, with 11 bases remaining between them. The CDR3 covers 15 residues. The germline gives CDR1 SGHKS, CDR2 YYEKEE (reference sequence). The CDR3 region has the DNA TGTGCCAGCAGCCCGGGAGGGGTAACTAATGAAAAACTGTTTTTT. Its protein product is CASSPGGVTNEKLFF.

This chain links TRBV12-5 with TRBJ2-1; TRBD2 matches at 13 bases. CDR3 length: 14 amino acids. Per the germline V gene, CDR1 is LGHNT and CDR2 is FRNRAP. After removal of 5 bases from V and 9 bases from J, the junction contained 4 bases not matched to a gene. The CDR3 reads CASGRRTSGGEQFF. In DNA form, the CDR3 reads TGTGCTAGTGGTCGACGGACTAGCGGGGGTGAGCAGTTCTTC.

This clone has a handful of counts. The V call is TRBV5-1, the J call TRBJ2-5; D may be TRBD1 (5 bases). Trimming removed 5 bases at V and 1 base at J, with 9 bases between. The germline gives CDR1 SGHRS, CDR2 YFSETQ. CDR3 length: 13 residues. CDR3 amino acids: CASRTGGQETQYF. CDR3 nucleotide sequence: TGCGCCAGCAGAACAGGTGGCCAAGAGACCCAGTACTTC.

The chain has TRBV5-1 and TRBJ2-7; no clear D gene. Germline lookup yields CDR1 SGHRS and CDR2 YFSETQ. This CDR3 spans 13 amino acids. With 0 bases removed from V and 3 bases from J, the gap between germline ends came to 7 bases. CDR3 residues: CASSLAPNYEQYF. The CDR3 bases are TGCGCCAGCAGCTTGGCCCCCAACTACGAGCAGTACTTC.

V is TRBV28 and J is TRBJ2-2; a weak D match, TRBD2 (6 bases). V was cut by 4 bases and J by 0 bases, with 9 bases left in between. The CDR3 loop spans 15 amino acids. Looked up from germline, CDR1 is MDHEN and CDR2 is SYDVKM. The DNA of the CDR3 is TGTGCCAGCAGTTCGACTAGTTCGAACACCGGGGAGCTGTTTTTT. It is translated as CASSSTSSNTGELFF.

Here the CDR3 DNA reads TGTGCCAGCAGCTTGGGGCTAGCGGGGGACAATGAGCAGTTCTTC. This translates into CASSLGLAGDNEQFF. J is TRBJ2-1 and V is TRBV11-3; 10 nucleotides match TRBD2. The V and J ends lost 3 bases and 5 bases, in that order; junction bases with no gene match: 4. The CDR3 spans 15 residues. Germline V lookup: CDR1 SGHNT, CDR2 YENEEA.

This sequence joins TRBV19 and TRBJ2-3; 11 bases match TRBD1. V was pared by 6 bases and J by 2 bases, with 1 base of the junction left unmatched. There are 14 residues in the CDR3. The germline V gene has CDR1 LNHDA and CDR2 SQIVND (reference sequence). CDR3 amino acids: CASRDRGLTDTQYF. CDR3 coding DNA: TGTGCCAGTAGGGACAGGGGGCTCACAGATACGCAGTATTTT.

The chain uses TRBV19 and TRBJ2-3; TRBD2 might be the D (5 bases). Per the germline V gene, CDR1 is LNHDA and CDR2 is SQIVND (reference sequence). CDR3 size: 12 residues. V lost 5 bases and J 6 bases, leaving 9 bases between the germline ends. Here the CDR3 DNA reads TGTGCCAGTAGTTGGGCTAGCGATACGCAGTATTTT. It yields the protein CASSWASDTQYF.

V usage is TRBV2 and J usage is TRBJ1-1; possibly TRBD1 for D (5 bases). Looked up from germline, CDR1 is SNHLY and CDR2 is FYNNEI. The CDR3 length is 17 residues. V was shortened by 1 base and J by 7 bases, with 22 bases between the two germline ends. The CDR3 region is CASSEDVADTVFDEAFF. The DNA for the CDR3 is TGTGCCAGCAGTGAAGATGTGGCGGACACGGTATTTGATGAAGCTTTCTTT.

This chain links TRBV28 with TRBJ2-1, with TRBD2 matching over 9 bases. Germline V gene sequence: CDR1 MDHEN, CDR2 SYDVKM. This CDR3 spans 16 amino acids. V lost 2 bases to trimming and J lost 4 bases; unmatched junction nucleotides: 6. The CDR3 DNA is TGTGCCAGCAGTTTAGGGGCGGGAGGGCCGTACAATGAGCAGTTCTTC. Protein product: CASSLGAGGPYNEQFF. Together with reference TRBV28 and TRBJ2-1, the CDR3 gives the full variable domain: DVKVTQSSRYLVKRTGEKVFLECVQDMDHENMFWYRQDPGLGLRLIYFSYDVKMKEKGDIPEGYSVSREKKERFSLILESASTNQTSMYLCASSLGAGGPYNEQFFGPGTRLTVL.

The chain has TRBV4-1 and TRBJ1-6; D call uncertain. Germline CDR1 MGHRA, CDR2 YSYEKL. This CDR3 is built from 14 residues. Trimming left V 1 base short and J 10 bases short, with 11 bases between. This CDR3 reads CASSQGRESSPLHF. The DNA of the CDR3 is TGCGCCAGCAGCCAAGGTAGAGAATCGTCACCCCTCCACTTT.

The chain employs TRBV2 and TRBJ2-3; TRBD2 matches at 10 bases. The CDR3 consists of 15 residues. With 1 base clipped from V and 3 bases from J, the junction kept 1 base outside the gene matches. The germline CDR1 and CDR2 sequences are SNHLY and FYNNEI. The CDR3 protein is CASSEERGGTDTQYF. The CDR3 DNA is TGTGCCAGCAGTGAAGAGCGGGGGGGTACAGATACGCAGTATTTT.